Included here is one TCR beta chain sequence, with context. Its antigen is unidentified. Cycle 7 day 1, cycle 4 day 1, and baseline were the timepoints at which blood was sampled. TCRdb's table, derived via immunoSEQ multiplex PCR, lists solely in-frame clones and lacks some. Of 60,000 to 75,000 clones listed, more than 85% are singletons. In germline, CDR1 is SGDLS, CDR2 YYNGEE. J was trimmed by 4 bases and V by 0 bases; bases with no gene match: 0. The CDR3 is 13 amino acids. This specimen belongs to a study of OX40 agonist ivuxolimab in advanced cancers. Study-wide context: The dose-escalation cohort was just under 85% male, with a mean age of about 60 years, ranging about 20 to 85.

General study points: Partial responders dosed at 0.1-3.0 mg/kg displayed clonal expansion ranking among the lowest. Part of the nonresponder group also had normalized T-cell clonal expansion that was low.

This TCR was sampled from an adult with an advanced solid tumor such as melanoma, head and neck, liver or kidney cancer. The specimen was CD4+ or CD8+ T cells sorted from blood, collected in a trial of the OX40 agonist ivuxolimab. V and J are TRBV9 and TRBJ2-5; 7 bases are a match to TRBD2. CDR3 loop: CASSVASGETQYF. CDR3 DNA: TGTGCCAGCAGCGTAGCTAGCGGAGAGACCCAGTACTTC.